These 8 T cell receptor beta chains were sequenced from one sample in a study of response to subunit inactivated influenza vaccine. TCRdb called the RT-PCR reads again in MiXCR, with one record for every CDR3 protein. Of about 780,000 distinct CDR3 sequences in the sample, 15% to 20% were seen once. Specimen: PBMCs from blood, collected approximately 5 days after vaccination. All receptors come from a man in his fifties who received an inactivated influenza vaccine.

The genes are TRBV20-1 and TRBJ2-7; tentatively, D is TRBD1 (6 bases). V dropped 5 bases and J dropped 2 bases, with 16 bases sitting between them. This CDR3 comprises 14 residues. Germline V CDR1 and CDR2: DFQATT, SNEGSKA (reference sequence). This chain's CDR3 is CSAQTGLGAYEQYF. CDR3 nucleotides: TGCAGTGCTCAAACAGGGTTAGGGGCCTACGAGCAGTACTTC.

This clonotype turned up a few times. The J gene is TRBJ1-5, the V gene TRBV7-9, with 7 bases that match TRBD1. V was clipped by 6 bases and J by 2 bases; unmatched bases: 7. This CDR3 spans 15 amino acids. Germline V lookup: CDR1 SEHNR, CDR2 FQNEAQ (reference sequence). The CDR3 is CASSLGTARNQPQHF. In DNA, the CDR3 is TGTGCCAGCAGTCTTGGGACAGCCCGCAATCAGCCCCAGCATTTT.

The V gene is TRBV27, the J gene TRBJ1-5; D call uncertain. Germline V gives CDR1 MNHEY, CDR2 SMNVEV (reference sequence). The CDR3 covers 15 residues. V shed 5 bases and J shed 2 bases, with 13 bases lying between them. The CDR3, as DNA: TGTGCCAGCAGTCCAAAGAACTTACGCAATCAGCCCCAGCATTTT. It codes for CASSPKNLRNQPQHF.

This clonotype was seen a handful of times. Mismatch with germline at one junction end may stem from a read error. This rearrangement joins TRBV7-7 to TRBJ1-5; the D is unclear. This CDR3 has 13 amino acids. Germline lookup yields CDR1 SSHAT and CDR2 FNYEAQ (reference sequence). The CDR3 here is CASSPSLNQPQHF. CDR3 bases: TGTGCTAGCAGCCCTAGCCTTAATCAGCCCCAGCATTTT. Full variable domain (rest looked up from reference TRBV7-7 and TRBJ1-5): GAGVSQSPRYKVTKRGQDVTLRCDPISSHATLYWYQQALGQGPEFLTYFNYEAQPDKSGLPSDRFSAERPEGSISTLTIQRTEQRDSAMYRCASSPSLNQPQHFGDGTRLSIL.

The V gene is TRBV6-2 or TRBV6-3, the J gene TRBJ2-1; 9 bases fit TRBD2. The V gene's germline CDR1 is MNHEY and CDR2 SVGEGT. Trimming took 5 bases from V and 9 from J; bases not matched to a gene: 14. The CDR3 length is 16 residues. This chain's CDR3 is CASSPSVGGGAFEQFF. The CDR3 DNA follows: TGTGCCAGCAGTCCCTCGGTAGGCGGGGGGGCTTTTGAGCAGTTCTTC.

The sample holds many counts of this clonotype. This sequence joins TRBV7-2 and TRBJ2-3, with TRBD2 matching over 7 bases. The germline CDR1 and CDR2 sequences are SGHTA and FQGNSA. Trimming removed 5 bases from V and 6 bases from J; junction bases left unmatched: 8. This CDR3 has 14 amino acids. In DNA, the CDR3 is TGTGCCAGCAGCCCCCCAGCGGGGACGGATACGCAGTATTTT. Residues: CASSPPAGTDTQYF.

The rearrangement links TRBV6-2 or TRBV6-3 to TRBJ2-3, with 7 bases lining up with TRBD1. The trim removed 5 bases at V and 3 bases at J, leaving 5 bases unmatched. This CDR3 contains 14 residues. In germline, CDR1 is MNHEY, CDR2 SVGEGT. The chain's CDR3 is CASSADRETDTQYF. The CDR3 nucleotides read TGTGCCAGCAGTGCCGACAGGGAAACAGATACGCAGTATTTT.

The genes are TRBV7-2 and TRBJ2-4; D perhaps matches TRBD1 (7 bases). This CDR3 spans 14 amino acids. Trimming cost V 7 bases and J 7 bases, with 17 bases left between them. The germline CDR1 and CDR2 sequences are SGHTA and FQGNSA. The CDR3 DNA reads TGTGCCAGCAACTCAGGACAGGCGGGGAACATTCAGTACTTC. Amino acid sequence: CASNSGQAGNIQYF. Complete variable domain (other parts from reference TRBV7-2 and TRBJ2-4): GAGVSQSPSNKVTEKGKDVELRCDPISGHTALYWYRQSLGQGLEFLIYFQGNSAPDKSGLPSDRFSAERTGGSVSTLTIQRTQQEDSAVYLCASNSGQAGNIQYFGAGTRLSVL.